Given below is one T cell receptor (beta chain) in context. This sample is drawn from a study of blood T cell repertoires in COVID-19. Study-level background: Collection of acute and convalescent COVID-19 samples took place in the United States, Italy and Spain.

TCRdb's copy holds only in-frame clones and misses some; the assay was immunoSEQ multiplex PCR. The sample has about 120,000 clones, around 84% seen once. The clonotype comes from a man in his forties with acute or convalescent COVID-19. Sequenced: peripheral blood.

The CDR3 region is CASSRSTSGLTDTQYF. CDR3 DNA: TGCGCCAGCAGCCGGTCTACTAGCGGACTCACAGATACGCAGTATTTT. The V call is TRBV4-1, the J call TRBJ2-3, with 8 bases fitting TRBD2. V was pared by 4 bases and J by 2 bases, with 8 bases of the junction left unmatched. Germline V CDR1 and CDR2: MGHRA, YSYEKL. The CDR3 consists of 16 residues.